This paragraph covers one TCR beta chain sequence. Its antigen is unidentified. Using viral peptide pools, the ViraFEST assay grew out antigen-specific CD4+ T cells prior to sequencing. Following an approximately 9-day culture, CD4+ T cells were purified. Recipients of the vaccine had no prior SARS-CoV-2 infection and negative nucleocapsid antibodies. On days 3 and 7, fresh IL-2 medium replaced half the medium. This record comes from a study of vaccination effects on CD4 cells after COVID-19. Germline V gene lookup returns CDR1 MDHEN and CDR2 SYDVKM. Trimming shortened V by 6 bases and J by 3 bases, and 9 bases separated the two germline ends. This CDR3 comprises 12 residues. Sequenced by immunoSEQ multiplex PCR; TCRdb stores in-frame clones only, minus some. The sample gives 25,000 to 35,000 clones, 75% to 85% of which show up once; roughly 30% is in the top ten.

This sequence joins TRBV28 and TRBJ2-7; TRBD1 is a possible D gene (5 bases). This receptor was identified in a human donor who received a COVID-19 vaccine. The source was CD4+ T cells from PBMCs cultured with SARS-CoV-2 spike peptides, collected before COVID-19 vaccination. CDR3 coding DNA: TGTGCCAGCAGCCTCCAGGGCTACGAGCAGTACTTC. It codes for CASSLQGYEQYF.